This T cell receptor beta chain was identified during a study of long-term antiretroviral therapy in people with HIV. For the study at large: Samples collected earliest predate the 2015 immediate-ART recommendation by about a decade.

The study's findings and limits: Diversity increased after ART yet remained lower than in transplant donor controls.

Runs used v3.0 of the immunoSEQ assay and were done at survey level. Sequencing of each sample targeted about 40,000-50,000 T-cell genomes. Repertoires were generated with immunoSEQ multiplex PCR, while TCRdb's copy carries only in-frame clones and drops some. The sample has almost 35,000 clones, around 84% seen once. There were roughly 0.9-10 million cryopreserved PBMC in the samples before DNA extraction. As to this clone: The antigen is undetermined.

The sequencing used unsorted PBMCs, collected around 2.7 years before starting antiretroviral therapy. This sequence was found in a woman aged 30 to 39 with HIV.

The CDR3 sequence: CASSLGQGLNEQFF. CDR3 nucleotide sequence: TGTGCCAGCAGCCTGGGACAGGGATTGAATGAGCAGTTCTTC. The chain carries TRBV7-7 and TRBJ2-1; TRBD1 aligns across 9 bases. J lost 7 bases, V lost 5 bases, and 6 bases had no gene match. Germline V gene sequence: CDR1 SSHAT, CDR2 FNYEAQ (reference sequence). The CDR3 sequence is 14 residues long. Full variable domain (missing parts from reference TRBV7-7 and TRBJ2-1): GAGVSQSPRYKVTKRGQDVTLRCDPISSHATLYWYQQALGQGPEFLTYFNYEAQPDKSGLPSDRFSAERPEGSISTLTIQRTEQRDSAMYRCASSLGQGLNEQFFGPGTRLTVL.